Below are 13 T cell receptor beta chains sequenced from a single sample in a study of OX40 agonist ivuxolimab in advanced cancers. Repertoires were generated with immunoSEQ multiplex PCR, while TCRdb's copy carries only in-frame clones and drops some. The sample has just over 60,000 clones, about 92% seen once. The sample consisted of CD4+ or CD8+ T cells sorted from blood, taken in a trial of the OX40 agonist ivuxolimab. These TCRs come from an adult with an advanced solid tumor such as melanoma, head and neck, liver or kidney cancer.

This clone was found once. The J gene is TRBJ2-7, the V gene TRBV5-1; D may match TRBD1 or TRBD2 (6 bases each). CDR3 length: 15 residues. Germline loops: CDR1 SGHRS, CDR2 YFSETQ. V was trimmed by 0 bases and J by 2 bases, leaving 12 bases between them. The DNA for the CDR3 is TGCGCCAGCAGCTTGGAACGGGGGCTAACCTACGAGCAGTACTTC. Encoded protein: CASSLERGLTYEQYF.

CDR3 DNA sequence: TGTGCCAGCAGCTCAGGGGTAGTAGGCACCGGGGAGCTGTTTTTT. Amino acid sequence: CASSSGVVGTGELFF. The chain links TRBV11-2 to TRBJ2-2; D perhaps matches TRBD1 (6 bases). The ends were cut back, 4 bases at V and 4 bases at J, with 13 bases in the middle. The CDR3 extends over 15 amino acids. Germline V gene data show CDR1 as SGHAT and CDR2 as FQNNGV.

The rearrangement uses TRBV5-1 and TRBJ2-7; 7 bases are a match to TRBD1. Losses at the gene ends were 0 bases for V and 3 bases for J; bases not matched to a gene: 3. In germline, CDR1 is SGHRS, CDR2 YFSETQ. This CDR3 has 14 residues. This CDR3 is CASSLGQGGYEQYF. DNA of the CDR3: TGCGCCAGCAGCTTGGGACAGGGTGGCTACGAGCAGTACTTC. The full variable domain, with the rest looked up from reference TRBV5-1 and TRBJ2-7, is KAGVTQTPRYLIKTRGQQVTLSCSPISGHRSVSWYQQTPGQGLQFLFEYFSETQRNKGNFPGRFSGRQFSNSRSEMNVSTLELGDSALYLCASSLGQGGYEQYFGPGTRLTVT.

The chain carries TRBV6-4 and TRBJ1-5, with D perhaps matching TRBD1 (5 bases). Trimming cost V 7 bases and J 3 bases, with 22 bases left between them. CDR1 is MRHNA and CDR2 is SNTAGT in the germline V gene. The CDR3 runs 17 residues. CDR3 residues: CASIIPPRGPNNQPQHF. For the CDR3, the DNA is TGTGCCAGCATTATTCCCCCCCGGGGCCCAAACAATCAGCCCCAGCATTTT.

V and J are TRBV10-1 and TRBJ1-3; D may be TRBD1 (5 bases). The germline V and J ends were trimmed by 3 bases and 1 base, with 16 bases remaining between them. Germline CDR1 WNHNN, CDR2 SYGVQD (reference sequence). The CDR3 is 17 amino acids. CDR3 DNA sequence: TGCGCCAGCAGTGAAAGTCCAGGGTCGAGGTCTGGAAACACCATATATTTT. Translating it yields CASSESPGSRSGNTIYF.

The chain employs TRBV7-8 and TRBJ2-6; possible D gene TRBD2, 6 bases. CDR3 size: 17 residues. V lost 5 bases, J lost 0 bases, and 14 bases lay in between. Germline V lookup: CDR1 SGHVS, CDR2 FQNEAQ. Here the CDR3 reads CASSVGLTSSGANVLTF. CDR3 DNA: TGTGCCAGCAGCGTGGGACTTACGTCCTCTGGGGCCAACGTCCTGACTTTC.

The chain joins TRBV6-1 to TRBJ2-5; TRBD1 agrees at 8 bases. V trimming: 8 bases; J trimming: 5 bases; junction bases outside the gene matches: 7. CDR1 MNHNS and CDR2 SASEGT come from the germline V gene. CDR3 length equals 13 residues. The CDR3 loop reads CASQGTGGETQYF. The CDR3 DNA follows: TGTGCCAGCCAGGGCACAGGGGGGGAGACCCAGTACTTC.

The genes are TRBV5-1 and TRBJ2-3; D gene ambiguous. Germline V gene lookup returns CDR1 SGHRS and CDR2 YFSETQ. This CDR3 spans 15 amino acids. V shed 1 base and J shed 6 bases, with 15 bases lying between them. The chain's CDR3 is CASSLQDPPGDTQYF. CDR3 nucleotide sequence: TGCGCCAGCAGCTTGCAAGATCCACCTGGGGATACGCAGTATTTT. The full variable domain, in which reference TRBV5-1 and TRBJ2-3 provide the parts outside the CDR3, is KAGVTQTPRYLIKTRGQQVTLSCSPISGHRSVSWYQQTPGQGLQFLFEYFSETQRNKGNFPGRFSGRQFSNSRSEMNVSTLELGDSALYLCASSLQDPPGDTQYFGPGTRLTVL.

The chain is built from TRBV30 and TRBJ1-2, with unresolved D. Germline-derived CDR1 and CDR2 are GTSNPN and SVGIG (reference sequence). The CDR3 has 15 amino acids. V lost 1 base and J 10 bases, leaving 22 bases between the germline ends. CDR3 bases: TGTGCCTGGAGTGGAAACCCCGGGTCGTCGGTTTCCTACACCTTC. Translated: CAWSGNPGSSVSYTF.

The chain links TRBV6-5 to TRBJ1-2; 12 nucleotides match TRBD1. Looked up from germline, CDR1 is MNHEY and CDR2 is SVGAGI. Unmatched junction bases numbered 6, after V lost 0 bases and J lost 7 bases. The CDR3 covers 16 residues. The CDR3 here is CASSYSRSGQGAGYTF. The CDR3, as DNA: TGTGCCAGCAGTTACTCGAGATCGGGACAGGGGGCTGGCTACACCTTC.

The chain combines TRBV10-3 with TRBJ1-4, with no clear D. With 7 bases removed from V and 1 base from J, the gap between germline ends came to 7 bases. The germline V gene has CDR1 ENHRY and CDR2 SYGVKD. The CDR3 is 13 amino acids. The CDR3 nucleotides are TGTGCCATCAAAGCGGGAACTAATGAAAAACTGTTTTTT. Protein: CAIKAGTNEKLFF.

The chain uses TRBV13 and TRBJ2-7, with D perhaps TRBD1 (6 bases). V was cut by 0 bases and J by 3 bases, with 12 bases left in between. Per the germline V gene, CDR1 is PRHDT and CDR2 is FYEKMQ (reference sequence). The CDR3 spans 15 residues. The CDR3 loop reads CASSLGRGELYEQYF. The CDR3 nucleotides read TGTGCCAGCAGCTTAGGCAGGGGCGAACTCTACGAGCAGTACTTC.

The chain's CDR3 is CASLAGSGANVLTF. The CDR3 DNA reads as TGTGCCAGCCTGGCGGGCTCTGGGGCCAACGTCCTGACTTTC. The rearrangement uses TRBV6-5 and TRBJ2-6; the D gene is possibly TRBD2 (5 bases). V was trimmed by 8 bases and J by 0 bases, leaving 8 bases between them. Germline V CDR1 and CDR2: MNHEY, SVGAGI. The CDR3 consists of 14 residues.